Detailed here is one TCR beta chain. Antigen unknown. Sequenced by immunoSEQ multiplex PCR; TCRdb stores in-frame clones only, minus some. The sample contains approximately 140,000 clones, around 85% of which appear only once. Trimming removed 4 bases from V and 1 base from J, with 13 bases in between. Germline V CDR1 and CDR2: MDHEN, SYDVKM. CDR3 length equals 15 residues. The data stem from a study of cytomegalovirus exposure and HLA in healthy donors. Overall study findings and caveats: TCR beta chains numbering under 200 were designated cytomegalovirus-associated.

The chain joins TRBV28 to TRBJ1-1; D perhaps matches TRBD1 (6 bases). This clonotype was obtained from a man between 18 and 29 years old in good health and CMV-seronegative. Sequenced sample: PBMCs. In DNA form, the CDR3 reads TGTGCCAGCAGTTCAGGGGTCGGTGGGAACACTGAAGCTTTCTTT. Amino acid sequence: CASSSGVGGNTEAFF.